This T cell receptor (beta chain) was sequenced during a study of blood T cell repertoires in COVID-19. Turning to the study itself: Acute and convalescent COVID-19 specimens originated in the United States, Italy and Spain.

Per the original data handling: Cell counts per sample came from amplifying reference gene primers. TCRdb's copy holds only in-frame clones and misses some; the assay was immunoSEQ multiplex PCR. Clone size and V and J calls were adopted from that table, with D and trimming inferred from the DNA. The sample holds 250,000 to 300,000 clones, 70% to 90% seen once. Trimming took 3 bases from V and 4 from J, leaving 13 bases between them. The length of the CDR3 is 15 residues. CDR1 is SGDLS, CDR2 YYNGEE, per germline. The sequence came from a woman aged 30 to 39 who had recovered from COVID-19. This chain links TRBV9 with TRBJ2-2; D is unresolved. Input material: peripheral blood. This CDR3 reads CASSGYSSGTGELFF. The CDR3 DNA reads as TGTGCCAGCAGCGGATATTCTAGTGGCACCGGGGAGCTGTTTTTT.